This T cell receptor (beta chain) was recorded in a study of cytomegalovirus exposure and HLA in healthy donors. Every donor was a healthy person donating bone marrow. This clone was picked up a small number of times. V lost 1 base, J lost 3 bases, and 22 bases stayed unmatched. The CDR3 has 22 residues. CDR1 is MGHRA, CDR2 YSYEKL, per germline. Both 60 Vbeta primers and 13 Jbeta primers went into the PCR. Here immunoSEQ multiplex PCR was the method, and the copy in TCRdb shows in-frame clones only, minus some. The profile shows roughly 190,000 clones, over 75% of them singletons. This clonotype originated in a woman in her forties or fifties in good health and CMV-seropositive. The chain joins TRBV4-1 to TRBJ1-4; the match to TRBD1 covers 8 bases. Sequencing input: PBMCs. CDR3 bases: TGCGCCAGCAGCCAAGGTGGCAGGGGGCAACTGGAGTTGTATGCGGCTAATGAAAAACTGTTTTTT. This gives the protein CASSQGGRGQLELYAANEKLFF.